Shown below are 15 T cell receptor beta chains from a single sample sequenced in a study of molecular identifiers for immune sequencing clone quantification. TCRdb independently ran MiXCR on the PCR reads; one entry per CDR3 protein. The sample comprises hundreds of thousands of distinct CDR3 sequences, about 22% of which are singletons, and around 0.74% rests with the top ten. The sequenced sample consisted of naive CD8+ T cells from blood, with Jurkat cell RNA spiked in. As to subset: FACS-sorted CD8+CD4-CCR7+CD45RA+ naive T cells. The receptors come from a human donor in good health. Some libraries in this study had Jurkat cell RNA spiked in.

This clonotype was seen repeatedly, ten times or more. V and J are TRBV4-3 and TRBJ1-4, with D uncertain. The CDR3 extends over 13 amino acids. Trimming took off 3 bases at V and 14 bases at J, with 16 bases between the two ends. Germline CDR1 reads LGHNA; CDR2 reads YSLEER. CDR3 bases: TGCGCCAGCAGCCAGGTCCAGAGGGCCGACCTGTTTTTT. It translates to CASSQVQRADLFF.

This clonotype has ten or more counts. The gene calls are TRBV12-3 or TRBV12-4 and TRBJ2-3, with unresolved D. CDR3 length: 16 amino acids. Trimming pared 2 bases from V and 0 bases from J, leaving 12 bases between. The DNA of the CDR3 is TGTGCCAGCAGTTTATTCCACAAACCTAGCACAGATACGCAGTATTTT. This codes for CASSLFHKPSTDTQYF.

The chain combines TRBV6-6 with TRBJ1-6; TRBD1 matches at 7 bases. The CDR3 length is 12 residues. The V gene's germline CDR1 is MNHNY and CDR2 SVGAGI (reference sequence). V lost 6 bases and J lost 9; bases outside the gene matches: 2. CDR3: CASSHRGSPLHF. As DNA, the CDR3 is TGTGCCAGCAGCCACAGGGGTTCACCCCTCCACTTT.

This clonotype was observed at least ten times. V is TRBV4-1 and J is TRBJ2-7; no clear D. Trimming pared 6 bases from V and 0 bases from J, leaving 21 bases between. This CDR3 is 17 amino acids long. CDR1 MGHRA and CDR2 YSYEKL come from the germline V gene. CDR3 in amino acids: CASSPDIITPSSYEQYF. The DNA for the CDR3 is TGCGCCAGCAGTCCCGATATAATCACCCCAAGCTCCTACGAGCAGTACTTC.

At least ten counts were recorded for this clonotype. The chain couples TRBV9 to TRBJ2-2; 11 nucleotides match TRBD1. Germline V CDR1 and CDR2: SGDLS, YYNGEE. V dropped 4 bases and J dropped 3; count of bases not matched to a gene: 5. The CDR3 totals 16 residues. CDR3 in amino acids: CASSSGQGGYTGELFF. CDR3 sequence (DNA): TGTGCCAGCAGCTCGGGACAGGGGGGGTACACCGGGGAGCTGTTTTTT.

This clonotype was recorded at least ten times. The chain uses TRBV7-9 and TRBJ2-1, with D possibly matching TRBD2 (5 bases). Germline CDR1 reads SEHNR; CDR2 reads FQNEAQ (reference sequence). Trimming removed 5 bases from V and 1 base from J, with 15 bases in between. The CDR3 consists of 16 residues. In DNA, the CDR3 is TGTGCCAGCAGCCCGATTTCTAGCCAGTCCTACAATGAGCAGTTCTTC. This codes for CASSPISSQSYNEQFF.

This clonotype has more than one count but fewer than ten. The chain has TRBV30 and TRBJ2-3; 9 positions match TRBD1. This CDR3 spans 15 amino acids. Looked up from germline, CDR1 is GTSNPN and CDR2 is SVGIG (reference sequence). Unmatched junction bases numbered 11, after V lost 4 bases and J lost 6 bases. CDR3 amino acids: CAWNPTGQGFDTQYF. The CDR3, as DNA: TGTGCCTGGAATCCGACGGGACAGGGTTTCGATACGCAGTATTTT.

This clonotype was seen repeatedly, ten times or more. The rearrangement links TRBV15 to TRBJ1-5, with D hard to call. Germline V lookup: CDR1 LNHNV, CDR2 YYDKDF (reference sequence). CDR3 length: 15 residues. Trimming took off 0 bases at V and 6 bases at J, with 12 bases between the two ends. In nucleotides, the CDR3 is TGTGCCACCAGCAGAGATTTGGGGTCGGGTCAGCCCCAGCATTTT. It yields the protein CATSRDLGSGQPQHF.

Of note for this clonotype: A clone one base away is much larger, so this may be a read error. This likely comes from a read error, as the CDR3 has no conserved phenylalanine or tryptophan at its end. The J gene is TRBJ2-1, the V gene TRBV2, with D perhaps TRBD2 (5 bases). CDR1 is SNHLY, CDR2 FYNNEI, per germline. The CDR3 is made up of 14 amino acids. Trimming removed 11 bases at V and 0 bases at J, with 14 bases between. The CDR3 here is CALRSGSSYNEQFL. The CDR3 DNA reads as TGTGCCCTTAGGTCGGGGAGCTCCTACAATGAGCAGTTCCTC.

The V call is TRBV4-3, the J call TRBJ2-4; D may be TRBD1 or TRBD2 (5 bases each). V was pared by 0 bases and J by 10 bases, with 16 bases between. The CDR3 runs 15 residues. Germline CDR1 and CDR2: LGHNA and YSLEER. The CDR3 sequence: CASSQDYGAPGIQYF. The CDR3 DNA reads as TGCGCCAGCAGCCAAGATTACGGGGCCCCAGGGATTCAGTACTTC.

This clonotype showed up many times. The chain has TRBV29-1 and TRBJ2-3, with 8 bases aligning to TRBD2. CDR1 and CDR2 from the germline V gene are SQVTM and ANQGSEA. V was clipped by 6 bases and J by 3 bases; unmatched bases: 8. The CDR3 is 14 amino acids. The CDR3 sequence: CSVTSGSRTDTQYF. CDR3 nucleotide sequence: TGCAGCGTCACCAGCGGGAGTAGAACAGATACGCAGTATTTT.

There are a few counts of this clonotype. The J gene is TRBJ2-2, the V gene TRBV7-6; 8 nucleotides match TRBD1. The V gene end was trimmed by 3 bases and the J gene end by 4 bases; junction bases not matched to a gene: 16. The germline CDR1 and CDR2 sequences are SGHVS and FNYEAQ. The CDR3 contains 19 residues. The CDR3 sequence is CASSFLLRGRQGTTGELFF. The CDR3 coding sequence is TGTGCCAGCAGCTTTCTTCTTAGGGGCAGACAGGGGACCACCGGGGAGCTGTTTTTT.

The V and J genes are TRBV9 and TRBJ2-6; D tentatively fits TRBD1 or TRBD2 (6 bases each). Trimming pared 7 bases from V and 4 bases from J, leaving 18 bases between. Germline lookup yields CDR1 SGDLS and CDR2 YYNGEE. This CDR3 is built from 16 residues. As DNA, the CDR3 is TGTGCCAGCGCCCACCCAGGGGAGGAGGGGGCCAACGTCCTGACTTTC. Encoded protein: CASAHPGEEGANVLTF.

The CDR3 protein is CASSKASGGRNPPPHF. CDR3 coding DNA: TGTGCCAGCAGCAAAGCCTCAGGGGGCCGGAATCCGCCCCCGCATTTT. The chain carries TRBV21-1 and TRBJ1-5; the table calls TRBD1, which could not be checked here. TRBV21-1 is reported as a pseudogene. CDR3 length: 16 amino acids.

As to this clonotype: The junction shows a germline mismatch at one end, possibly a read error. J is TRBJ1-1 and V is TRBV7-9; no definite D call. The CDR3 covers 14 residues. The germline V gene encodes CDR1 SEHNR and CDR2 FQNEAQ (reference sequence). CDR3 residues: CASSSVSGSSEALF. The CDR3 region has the DNA TGTGCGAGCAGCTCGGTCTCGGGAAGTTCTGAAGCTCTCTTT.